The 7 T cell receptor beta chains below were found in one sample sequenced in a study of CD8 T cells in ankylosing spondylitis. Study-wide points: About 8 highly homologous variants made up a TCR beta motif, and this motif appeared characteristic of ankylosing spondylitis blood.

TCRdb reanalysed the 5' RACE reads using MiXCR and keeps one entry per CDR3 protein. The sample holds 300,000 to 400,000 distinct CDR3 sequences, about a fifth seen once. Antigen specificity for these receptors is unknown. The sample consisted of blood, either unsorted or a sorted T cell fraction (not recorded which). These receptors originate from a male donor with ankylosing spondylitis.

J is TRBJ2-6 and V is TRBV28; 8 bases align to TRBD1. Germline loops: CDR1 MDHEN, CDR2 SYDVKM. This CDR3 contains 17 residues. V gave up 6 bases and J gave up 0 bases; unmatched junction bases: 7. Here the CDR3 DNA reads TGTGCCAGCAGGCCGGGACAGGTGTTCTCTGGGGCCAACGTCCTGACTTTC. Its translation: CASRPGQVFSGANVLTF.

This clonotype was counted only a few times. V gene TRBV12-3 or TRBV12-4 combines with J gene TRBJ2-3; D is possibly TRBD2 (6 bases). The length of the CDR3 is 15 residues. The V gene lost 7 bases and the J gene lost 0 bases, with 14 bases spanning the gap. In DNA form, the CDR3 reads TGTGCCAGCACTCCACCGGGACTTAGCACAGATACGCAGTATTTT. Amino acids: CASTPPGLSTDTQYF.

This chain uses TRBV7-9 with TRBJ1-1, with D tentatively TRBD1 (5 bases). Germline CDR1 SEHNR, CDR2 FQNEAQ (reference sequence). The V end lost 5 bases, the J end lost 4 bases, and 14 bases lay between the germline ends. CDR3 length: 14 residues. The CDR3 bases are TGTGCCAGCAGCCGGACAACTCTGAGCACTGAAGCTTTCTTT. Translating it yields CASSRTTLSTEAFF.

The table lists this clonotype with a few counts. In nucleotides, the CDR3 is TGCAGTGCTAACGAACCCCGGGGCAAAAACATTCAGTACTTC. Its translation: CSANEPRGKNIQYF. J is TRBJ2-4 and V is TRBV20-1; the D gene is possibly TRBD2 (5 bases). Germline V gene sequence: CDR1 DFQATT, CDR2 SNEGSKA (reference sequence). This CDR3 comprises 14 residues. V lost 4 bases and J 3 bases, leaving 13 bases between the germline ends.

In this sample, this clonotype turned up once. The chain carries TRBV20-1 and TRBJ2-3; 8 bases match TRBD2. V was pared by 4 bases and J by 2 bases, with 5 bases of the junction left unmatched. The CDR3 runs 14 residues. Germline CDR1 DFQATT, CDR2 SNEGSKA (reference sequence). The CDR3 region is CSAITGLDTDTQYF. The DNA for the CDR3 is TGCAGTGCTATAACGGGACTAGACACAGATACGCAGTATTTT.

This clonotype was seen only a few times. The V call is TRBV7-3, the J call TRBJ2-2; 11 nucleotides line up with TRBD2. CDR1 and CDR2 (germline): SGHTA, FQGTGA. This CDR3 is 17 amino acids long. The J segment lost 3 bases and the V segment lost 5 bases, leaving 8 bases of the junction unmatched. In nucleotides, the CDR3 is TGTGCCAGCAGCCCAATGCTAGCGGGAGGTGACACCGGGGAGCTGTTTTTT. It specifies CASSPMLAGGDTGELFF.

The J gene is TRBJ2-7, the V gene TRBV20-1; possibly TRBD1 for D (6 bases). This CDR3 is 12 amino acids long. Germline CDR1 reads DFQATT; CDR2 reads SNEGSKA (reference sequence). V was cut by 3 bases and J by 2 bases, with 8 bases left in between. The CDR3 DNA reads TGCAGTGCTAGGGACAGTGCCTACGAGCAGTACTTC. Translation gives CSARDSAYEQYF.